Listed below are T cell receptor beta chains from one sample, sequenced in a study of blood T cell repertoires in COVID-19. Assay: immunoSEQ multiplex PCR; the TCRdb copy retains only in-frame clones and omits some. The profile shows tens of thousands of clones, less than 90% of them singletons. Material: peripheral blood. These TCRs come from a human donor in a cohort sampled during active COVID-19. Each CDR3 is given with its conserved first and last residue. D genes are given only for firm matches. The size field is filled for only some rows; it gives once, few, many or a size class.

v_gene	d_gene	j_gene	abundance	CDR3aa	CDR3nt
TRBV18	TRBD1	TRBJ2-2	NA	CASSRQGQGNTGELFF	TGTGCCAGCTCACGGCAGGGACAGGGTAACACCGGGGAGCTGTTTTTT
TRBV4-2	TRBD1	TRBJ2-5	NA	CASTQNPGTSGGQETQYF	TGTGCCAGCACCCAAAACCCCGGGACATCAGGGGGCCAGGAGACCCAGTACTTC
TRBV5-1	NA	TRBJ2-3	NA	CASSPEHSGASTDTQYF	TGCGCCAGCAGCCCAGAACATAGCGGAGCTAGCACAGATACGCAGTATTTT
TRBV29-1	TRBD1	TRBJ2-7	few	CSVALRTGTPEQYF	TGCAGCGTTGCTCTGCGGACAGGGACTCCCGAGCAGTACTTC
TRBV7-9	NA	TRBJ1-4	NA	CASSPTGATNEKLFF	TGTGCCAGCAGCCCAACAGGAGCAACTAATGAAAAACTGTTTTTT
TRBV28	NA	TRBJ2-1	NA	CASSQNYNEQFF	TGTGCCAGCAGTCAAAATTACAATGAGCAGTTCTTC
TRBV2	TRBD2	TRBJ2-2	NA	CATPAGTSSNTGELFF	TGTGCCACCCCGGCCGGGACTAGTTCGAACACCGGGGAGCTGTTTTTT
TRBV6-5	TRBD1	TRBJ1-4	NA	CASSFGRGINEKLFF	TGTGCCAGCAGTTTCGGCAGGGGGATAAATGAAAAACTGTTTTTT
TRBV9	TRBD2	TRBJ2-7	NA	CASSVGEGRGLAGNYEQYF	TGTGCCAGCAGCGTAGGGGAGGGAAGGGGGCTAGCGGGAAACTACGAGCAGTACTTC
TRBV19	NA	TRBJ2-6	NA	CASSISSAGANVLTF	TGTGCCAGTAGTATTAGTTCCGCTGGGGCCAACGTCCTGACTTTC
TRBV18	NA	TRBJ1-5	NA	CASSQGEYSNQPQHF	TGTGCCAGCTCACAGGGGGAATATAGCAATCAGCCCCAGCATTTT